The entry that follows covers one T cell receptor (beta chain) sequence. The antigen remains undetermined. The listed genes are named as in mouse. With the read ending 1 residue before the CDR3 end, the germline J gene is used to fill in that end. TCRdb's table, derived via immunoSEQ multiplex PCR, lists solely in-frame clones and lacks some. Among approximately 4,000 clones, approximately 50% were seen once, and the ten largest hold around 17%. The data were obtained in a study of tissue T cells after allogeneic stem cell transplantation. General study results and limits: In patients and mice, blood and spleen missed much of tissue repertoire.

Time point noted: mouse harvest day 14 after allogeneic transplant. Mouse grafts combined 10^7 T-cell-depleted bone marrow cells with 10^6 splenic CD5+ T cells. This CDR3 has 17 amino acids. Germline CDR1 LGHNA, CDR2 YNLKQL (reference sequence). V was cut by 0 bases and J by 0 bases, with 15 bases left in between. Sequences were obtained from lymph node tissue. J is TRBJ2-7 and V is TRBV5; weak D call: TRBD2 (7 bases). The clonotype comes from a female BALB/c mouse given C57BL/6 T cells with graft-versus-host disease after an allogeneic hematopoietic cell transplant. CDR3 protein: CASSQDRGGVSSYEQYF. The CDR3 DNA, read in part, is TGTGCCAGCAGCCAAGATAGGGGGGGGGTCAGCTCCTATGAACAGTAC.